Below, 21 T cell receptor beta chains from the same sample are listed, as sequenced in a study of T cells in Graves' hyperthyroidism and ophthalmopathy. TCR beta CDR3 regions were amplified from RNA. HTBI primers were used for first-round RT-PCR of the TCR CDR3. Via MiXCR, TCRdb re-called the multiplex PCR reads, giving one row per CDR3 protein. The profile shows about 580,000 distinct CDR3 sequences, more than 45% of them singletons. Sequenced input: peripheral blood or thyroid tissue (not recorded which). The receptors derive from a young woman with Graves' hyperthyroidism.

This clonotype was picked up a small number of times. The chain has TRBV12-3 or TRBV12-4 and TRBJ2-7; a weak D match, TRBD1 (6 bases). The V gene lost 3 bases and the J gene lost 4 bases, with 13 bases spanning the gap. The length of the CDR3 is 14 residues. CDR3 nucleotide sequence: TGTGCCAGCAGTTTCTTTCACAGGGAGTACGAGCAGTACTTC. It codes for CASSFFHREYEQYF.

The chain carries TRBV20-1 and TRBJ2-7; TRBD2 agrees at 7 bases. This CDR3 is 14 amino acids long. Losses at the gene ends were 7 bases for V and 3 bases for J; bases not matched to a gene: 12. Germline CDR1 and CDR2: DFQATT and SNEGSKA (reference sequence). CDR3 protein: CSVRSSGGNYEQYF. In DNA, the CDR3 is TGCAGTGTCCGATCTAGCGGAGGGAACTACGAGCAGTACTTC.

The V gene is TRBV20-1, the J gene TRBJ2-1, with TRBD2 matching over 7 bases. J lost 5 bases, V lost 5 bases, and 6 bases had no gene match. Germline V CDR1 and CDR2: DFQATT, SNEGSKA (reference sequence). This CDR3 region has 13 residues. In nucleotides, the CDR3 is TGCAGTGCTGGCCGGGACTACCACAATGAGCAGTTCTTC. Its translation: CSAGRDYHNEQFF.

CDR3 sequence (DNA): TGTGCCAGCAGTGCTTCACAGGGCTACGAGCAGTACTTC. Protein product: CASSASQGYEQYF. This sequence joins TRBV25-1 and TRBJ2-7, with D possibly matching TRBD1 (6 bases). The V gene's germline CDR1 is MGHDK and CDR2 SYGVNS. V was cut by 4 bases and J by 3 bases, with 10 bases left in between. The CDR3 has 13 amino acids.

Ten or more counts support this clonotype. The CDR3 sequence is CSAGQFSNQPQHF. The CDR3 coding sequence is TGCAGTGCGGGACAGTTTAGCAATCAGCCCCAGCATTTT. This chain uses TRBV20-1 with TRBJ1-5; 7 bases are shared with TRBD1. Trimming at V came to 6 bases and at J to 0 bases, leaving 2 bases not matched to a gene. The CDR3 is 13 amino acids. Looked up from germline, CDR1 is DFQATT and CDR2 is SNEGSKA (reference sequence).

There are many counts of this clonotype. V gene TRBV2 combines with J gene TRBJ1-5, with no clear D. V was clipped by 7 bases and J by 2 bases, with 9 bases between them. The CDR3 contains 13 residues. Per the germline V gene, CDR1 is SNHLY and CDR2 is FYNNEI. CDR3 sequence: CASKGGGNQPQHF. The CDR3 DNA follows: TGTGCCAGCAAGGGTGGTGGCAATCAGCCCCAGCATTTT.

This clonotype appeared many times. The chain links TRBV2 to TRBJ1-5, with TRBD1 matching over 7 bases. CDR3 length equals 14 residues. With V trimmed by 6 bases and J by 0 bases, 2 bases remained unmatched. Germline V gene data show CDR1 as SNHLY and CDR2 as FYNNEI. The CDR3 spells CASRGQVSNQPQHF. DNA for the CDR3: TGTGCCAGCAGAGGACAGGTTAGCAATCAGCCCCAGCATTTT.

The V call is TRBV29-1, the J call TRBJ2-5, with a possible D match to TRBD1 (6 bases). The CDR3 length is 14 residues. Per germline, CDR1 SQVTM and CDR2 ANQGSEA. The V end was cut by 5 bases, the J end by 11 bases, with 24 bases between. CDR3 amino acids: CSVPNRASYNEQYF. The DNA of the CDR3 is TGCAGCGTTCCAAACAGGGCTTCCTACAATGAGCAGTACTTC.

Many counts were recorded for this clonotype. The CDR3: CASSLKVPATNYGYTF. The CDR3 bases are TGTGCCAGCAGCCTAAAAGTCCCGGCCACCAACTATGGCTACACCTTC. V usage is TRBV27 and J usage is TRBJ1-2; D unclear. This CDR3 has 16 amino acids. CDR1 and CDR2 (germline): MNHEY, SMNVEV (reference sequence). The ends were cut back, 6 bases at V and 2 bases at J, with 19 bases in the middle.

The genes are TRBV15 and TRBJ2-6; D unresolved. Germline CDR1 LNHNV, CDR2 YYDKDF (reference sequence). Trimming shortened V by 0 bases and J by 4 bases, and 10 bases separated the two germline ends. The CDR3 is made up of 16 amino acids. This CDR3 reads CATSRDRFAGANVLTF. CDR3 in DNA: TGTGCCACCAGCAGAGATCGGTTCGCAGGGGCCAACGTCCTGACTTTC.

The chain is built from TRBV2 and TRBJ1-4; 7 bases match TRBD1. The CDR3 has 14 residues. The J segment lost 11 bases and the V segment lost 4 bases, leaving 10 bases of the junction unmatched. Germline CDR1 SNHLY, CDR2 FYNNEI. As DNA, the CDR3 is TGTGCCAGCAGTGTATCCCAGGGGGATGGTAAACTGTTTTTT. Its protein product is CASSVSQGDGKLFF. The full variable domain, with the rest looked up from reference TRBV2 and TRBJ1-4, is EPEVTQTPSHQVTQMGQEVILRCVPISNHLYFYWYRQILGQKVEFLVSFYNNEISEKSEIFDDQFSVERPDGSNFTLKIRSTKLEDSAMYFCASSVSQGDGKLFFGSGTQLSVL.

The chain employs TRBV20-1 and TRBJ2-2, with a tentative D call TRBD1 (5 bases). Trimming shortened V by 0 bases and J by 0 bases, and 17 bases separated the two germline ends. In germline, CDR1 is DFQATT, CDR2 SNEGSKA (reference sequence). The CDR3 runs 18 residues. In DNA form, the CDR3 reads TGCAGTGCTAGAGATCGAGGTCTCGGCAGGGCGAACACCGGGGAGCTGTTTTTT. It codes for CSARDRGLGRANTGELFF.

This clonotype was recorded only once. This sequence joins TRBV7-4 and TRBJ1-1; 8 bases are shared with TRBD1. Trimming at V came to 5 bases and at J to 0 bases, leaving 8 bases not matched to a gene. Germline V lookup: CDR1 SGHVT, CDR2 SQSDAQ. The CDR3 has 16 residues. The DNA of the CDR3 is TGTGCCAGCAGCCACACCGGGACAGGACTGAACACTGAAGCTTTCTTT. Protein product: CASSHTGTGLNTEAFF.

In its sample, this clonotype was seen once. V gene TRBV15 combines with J gene TRBJ1-2, with TRBD1 matching 10 bases. In germline, CDR1 is LNHNV, CDR2 YYDKDF (reference sequence). There are 15 residues in the CDR3. V gave up 4 bases and J gave up 6 bases; unmatched junction bases: 8. CDR3 coding DNA: TGTGCCACCAGCACAGACAGGGGGCTAAACAATGGCTACACCTTC. This encodes CATSTDRGLNNGYTF.

This clonotype has a count of ten or more. The rearrangement uses TRBV11-2 and TRBJ2-5, with 7 nucleotides matching TRBD2. This CDR3 has 16 amino acids. V gave up 5 bases and J gave up 2 bases; unmatched junction bases: 11. The germline V gene encodes CDR1 SGHAT and CDR2 FQNNGV. Here the CDR3 DNA reads TGTGCCAGCAGCCGATTACTAAGCGGGGAACAAGAGACCCAGTACTTC. Translated: CASSRLLSGEQETQYF.

A remark on this clonotype: A clone one base away is much larger, so this may be a read error. This rearrangement joins TRBV7-9 to TRBJ1-3; the D is unclear. Germline loops: CDR1 SEHNR, CDR2 FQNEAQ (reference sequence). The CDR3 has 14 residues. CDR3: CASSLIGSGTTIYF. CDR3 bases: TGTGCCAGCAGCTTAATCGGCTCTGGAACCACCATATATTTT.

This chain links TRBV7-9 with TRBJ2-3; the D is unclear. Trimming cost V 3 bases and J 2 bases, with 9 bases left between them. This CDR3 contains 14 residues. The germline CDR1 and CDR2 sequences are SEHNR and FQNEAQ (reference sequence). The CDR3 sequence: CASSFEDFTDTQYF. In DNA form, the CDR3 reads TGTGCCAGCAGCTTCGAGGATTTCACAGATACGCAGTATTTT.

V and J are TRBV24-1 and TRBJ2-1; D ambiguous. Germline CDR1 KGHDR, CDR2 SFDVKD. The CDR3 runs 11 residues. V lost 8 bases and J lost 7, with 8 bases in between. CDR3 amino acids: CATNSKNEQFF. In DNA, the CDR3 is TGTGCCACCAATAGTAAGAATGAGCAGTTCTTC.

This clonotype was observed many times. The rearrangement links TRBV19 to TRBJ1-6; D not certain. The germline V and J ends were trimmed by 5 bases and 8 bases, with 13 bases remaining between them. This CDR3 has 14 amino acids. Per the germline V gene, CDR1 is LNHDA and CDR2 is SQIVND (reference sequence). CDR3: CASSLRQPYSPLHF. The CDR3 coding sequence is TGTGCCAGTAGTTTGAGGCAGCCGTATTCACCCCTCCACTTT.

The sample holds a few counts of this clonotype. The conserved phenylalanine or tryptophan is not found at the CDR3 terminus, so this likely reflects a read error. The chain carries TRBV6-5 and TRBJ1-5; D not resolved. The CDR3 spans 10 residues. Trimming removed 8 bases from V and 9 bases from J, with 8 bases in between. Germline lookup yields CDR1 MNHEY and CDR2 SVGAGI. Here the CDR3 reads CASGVWPQHL. CDR3 coding DNA: TGTGCCAGCGGGGTTTGGCCCCAGCATCTT.

This clonotype was observed a single time. This chain connects TRBV15 to TRBJ1-2, with 8 nucleotides matching TRBD1. Germline trimming cut 4 bases from V and 4 bases from J; bases unmatched to any gene: 8. Germline assignment: CDR1 LNHNV and CDR2 YYDKDF (reference sequence). This CDR3 has 15 residues. CDR3 DNA sequence: TGTGCCACCAGCACCAGACAGGGGATCGGCTATGGCTACACCTTC. Encoded protein: CATSTRQGIGYGYTF.